This passage covers 21 T cell receptor beta chains from one sample sequenced in a study of T cell changes during pregnancy in multiple sclerosis. The protocol was immunoSEQ multiplex PCR, while the TCRdb copy is restricted to in-frame clones and leaves out a portion. Among 130,000 or so clones listed, approximately 93% were seen once. This material consisted of peripheral blood, taken before pregnancy. The receptors derive from a female donor with multiple sclerosis, enrolled in a pregnancy study.

The J gene is TRBJ1-1, the V gene TRBV27, with a tentative D call TRBD1 (6 bases). V dropped 6 bases and J dropped 1 base, with 18 bases sitting between them. The CDR3 runs 16 residues. The germline gives CDR1 MNHEY, CDR2 SMNVEV (reference sequence). The CDR3 DNA reads TGTGCCAGCAGCTACTATATAGGGGGACCGAACACTGAAGCTTTCTTT. Its protein is CASSYYIGGPNTEAFF.

The CDR3 nucleotides are TGTGCCAGTAGGGGGGCAGGGTACAACACCGGGGAGCTGTTTTTT. The encoded protein is CASRGAGYNTGELFF. The V and J genes are TRBV19 and TRBJ2-2, with D possibly matching TRBD1 (6 bases). Between the trimmed V and J ends, which lost 6 bases and 2 bases, there was a span of 13 bases. Germline V gene data show CDR1 as LNHDA and CDR2 as SQIVND (reference sequence). The CDR3 covers 15 residues.

The chain combines TRBV11-2 with TRBJ2-3; 11 nucleotides line up with TRBD2. This CDR3 contains 16 residues. Germline V gene lookup returns CDR1 SGHAT and CDR2 FQNNGV. Trimming cost V 5 bases and J 4 bases; bases outside gene matches: 8. Written as DNA, the CDR3 is TGTGCCAGCAGCCCGGGGGCACTAGCGGGGGCAGATACGCAGTATTTT. Amino acids: CASSPGALAGADTQYF.

About this clone: Different DNA sequences within this sample yield the same CDR3. This chain connects TRBV6-6 to TRBJ1-5, with 8 positions matching TRBD1. The CDR3 runs 14 residues. Germline CDR1 reads MNHNY; CDR2 reads SVGAGI (reference sequence). Trimming at V came to 2 bases and at J to 7 bases, leaving 4 bases not matched to a gene. DNA for the CDR3: TGTGCCAGCAGTTACCAGGGGGCAGGCCAGCCCCAGCATTTT. Protein sequence: CASSYQGAGQPQHF.

This clone has a single count. The chain links TRBV4-2 to TRBJ1-1; D might be TRBD1 (6 bases). V lost 4 bases and J lost 4, with 16 bases in between. In germline, CDR1 is LGHNA, CDR2 YNFKEQ. The CDR3 loop spans 15 amino acids. The DNA for the CDR3 is TGTGCCAGCAGCCGCCAATCCAGGGGCGGCACTGAAGCTTTCTTT. As protein: CASSRQSRGGTEAFF.

The chain joins TRBV5-4 to TRBJ2-5, with 9 nucleotides matching TRBD2. The CDR3 loop spans 13 amino acids. Germline values: CDR1 SGHNT, CDR2 YYREEE (reference sequence). Unmatched junction bases numbered 6, after V lost 5 bases and J lost 7 bases. The CDR3 loop reads CASSPSGEGTQYF. The CDR3, as DNA: TGTGCCAGCAGTCCTAGCGGGGAGGGGACCCAGTACTTC.

The rearrangement links TRBV5-1 to TRBJ2-5; possibly TRBD2 for D (6 bases). The CDR3 spans 14 residues. V lost 6 bases and J 5 bases, leaving 17 bases between the germline ends. In germline, CDR1 is SGHRS, CDR2 YFSETQ. The CDR3 spells CASTAGGPEETQYF. As DNA, the CDR3 is TGCGCCAGCACCGCCGGAGGGCCCGAGGAGACCCAGTACTTC. Looking up the rest from reference TRBV5-1 and TRBJ2-5 gives the full variable domain: KAGVTQTPRYLIKTRGQQVTLSCSPISGHRSVSWYQQTPGQGLQFLFEYFSETQRNKGNFPGRFSGRQFSNSRSEMNVSTLELGDSALYLCASTAGGPEETQYFGPGTRLLVL.

The V gene is TRBV18, the J gene TRBJ2-2, with D possibly being TRBD1 (6 bases). Germline V gives CDR1 KGHSH, CDR2 LQKENI. This CDR3 contains 15 residues. V was clipped by 4 bases and J by 4 bases, with 13 bases between them. CDR3 amino acids: CASSLNTGPTGELFF. Written as DNA, the CDR3 is TGTGCCAGCTCACTGAATACAGGGCCCACCGGGGAGCTGTTTTTT.

The chain combines TRBV5-4 with TRBJ2-7, with 9 nucleotides matching TRBD2. V was clipped by 4 bases and J by 6 bases; unmatched bases: 11. In germline, CDR1 is SGHNT, CDR2 YYREEE (reference sequence). The CDR3 is 15 amino acids. For the CDR3, the DNA is TGTGCCAGCAGCCCGGGGCGGACTAGCGCCTCCGAGCAGTACTTC. Translated, it gives CASSPGRTSASEQYF.

The J gene is TRBJ2-7, the V gene TRBV27; 8 bases map to TRBD2. The V gene's germline CDR1 is MNHEY and CDR2 SMNVEV (reference sequence). Germline trimming cut 5 bases from V and 5 bases from J; bases unmatched to any gene: 14. The CDR3 has 16 amino acids. CDR3 residues: CASSHTGLEVRNEQYF. Here the CDR3 DNA reads TGTGCCAGCAGTCACACGGGACTAGAAGTTCGAAACGAGCAGTACTTC.

This clone occurred once. The chain employs TRBV9 and TRBJ2-6, with 8 bases identical to TRBD1. V lost 3 bases to trimming and J lost 0 bases; unmatched junction nucleotides: 8. The CDR3 consists of 18 residues. From germline, CDR1 is SGDLS and CDR2 YYNGEE. The CDR3 loop is CASSDHRTGRSGANVLTF. CDR3 DNA: TGTGCCAGCAGCGACCATCGGACAGGGCGCTCTGGGGCCAACGTCCTGACTTTC.

The rearrangement joins TRBV7-2 to TRBJ2-3; 11 nucleotides match TRBD2. V dropped 2 bases and J dropped 3; count of bases not matched to a gene: 7. CDR3 length equals 17 residues. CDR1 is SGHTA and CDR2 is FQGNSA in the germline V gene. CDR3 in amino acids: CASSLQVLAGGTDTQYF. CDR3 nucleotide sequence: TGTGCCAGCAGCTTACAGGTCCTAGCGGGGGGTACAGATACGCAGTATTTT.

The V and J genes are TRBV13 and TRBJ2-1, with 11 bases fitting TRBD2. The V gene end was trimmed by 5 bases and the J gene end by 1 base; junction bases not matched to a gene: 7. Germline CDR1 and CDR2: PRHDT and FYEKMQ (reference sequence). There are 17 residues in the CDR3. Written as DNA, the CDR3 is TGTGCCAGCAGCACCACCGGGACTAGCGGTTCCTACAATGAGCAGTTCTTC. Translated: CASSTTGTSGSYNEQFF.

This chain joins TRBV4-2 and TRBJ2-2; TRBD2 agrees at 9 bases. This CDR3 is built from 19 residues. Germline lookup yields CDR1 LGHNA and CDR2 YNFKEQ. J lost 4 bases, V lost 7 bases, and 19 bases had no gene match. The CDR3 coding sequence is TGTGCCAGCACCCCGAGTAGTCCCGTTAGCGGGGGTTCCACCGGGGAGCTGTTTTTT. Translating gives CASTPSSPVSGGSTGELFF.

The CDR3 DNA is TGTGCCACCAGACCGACAGGGGGCAACTATGGCTACACCTTC. Its translation: CATRPTGGNYGYTF. The rearrangement uses TRBV15 and TRBJ1-2; 10 bases line up with TRBD1. This CDR3 is 14 amino acids long. The V gene end was trimmed by 6 bases and the J gene end by 2 bases; junction bases not matched to a gene: 3. Germline CDR1 reads LNHNV; CDR2 reads YYDKDF (reference sequence).

The chain employs TRBV7-6 and TRBJ2-3; TRBD1 matches at 12 bases. The CDR3 contains 16 residues. CDR1 is SGHVS, CDR2 FNYEAQ, per germline. V gave up 5 bases and J gave up 6 bases; unmatched junction bases: 9. The CDR3 protein is CASSQTGTGGMDTQYF. CDR3 DNA sequence: TGTGCCAGCAGCCAGACCGGGACAGGGGGCATGGATACGCAGTATTTT.

The sample holds one count of this clone. This rearrangement joins TRBV5-1 to TRBJ2-7; the D gene is possibly TRBD1 (5 bases). Germline V CDR1 and CDR2: SGHRS, YFSETQ. This CDR3 is 15 amino acids long. The V gene lost 0 bases and the J gene lost 2 bases, with 12 bases spanning the gap. The CDR3 DNA is TGCGCCAGCAGCTTGGTCGGGCAGGGCACCTACGAGCAGTACTTC. This gives the protein CASSLVGQGTYEQYF.

This clone was detected only once. The rearrangement joins TRBV7-8 to TRBJ1-1, with 9 bases identical to TRBD1. CDR1 SGHVS and CDR2 FQNEAQ come from the germline V gene. The CDR3 consists of 15 residues. The ends lost 6 bases at V and 2 bases at J; junction bases unmatched: 7. The CDR3 sequence: CASRPPGQGNTEAFF. Written as DNA, the CDR3 is TGTGCCAGCAGACCTCCGGGACAGGGAAACACTGAAGCTTTCTTT.

The chain employs TRBV21-1 and TRBJ2-2; TRBD1 reflects the table's D call only, with no check against the DNA. TRBV21-1 is tagged as a pseudogene. The CDR3 is 16 residues long. The CDR3 sequence is CASSNARQRNTGELFF. The CDR3 nucleotides are TGTGCCAGCAGCAATGCTCGACAGAGGAACACCGGGGAGCTGTTTTTT.

J is TRBJ1-1 and V is TRBV4-1; TRBD1 aligns across 9 bases. The CDR3 runs to 15 residues. V dropped 0 bases and J dropped 7; count of bases not matched to a gene: 6. Germline CDR1 MGHRA, CDR2 YSYEKL. CDR3 in amino acids: CASSQDPQGAFEAFF. The CDR3 bases are TGCGCCAGCAGCCAAGACCCACAGGGGGCGTTTGAAGCTTTCTTT.

The gene calls are TRBV5-1 and TRBJ2-7; perhaps TRBD1 as D (6 bases). The germline V gene has CDR1 SGHRS and CDR2 YFSETQ. This CDR3 is built from 14 residues. Trimming cost V 0 bases and J 6 bases, with 13 bases left between them. The CDR3 sequence is CASSLAQGTGEQYF. CDR3 DNA: TGCGCCAGCAGCTTGGCTCAGGGGACGGGCGAGCAGTACTTC.